This TCR beta chain was identified during a study of T cells in Graves' hyperthyroidism and ophthalmopathy. The study, taken as a whole, reports: Ophthalmopathy cases were set apart from stable hyperthyroidism by a 13 V-J model. Peripheral blood also featured most of the thyroid clonotypes expanded above 0.001.

V was shortened by 5 bases and J by 12 bases, with 19 bases between the two germline ends. The length of the CDR3 is 14 residues. Per the germline V gene, CDR1 is SGHAT and CDR2 is FQNNGV. Amplified TCR beta CDR3 regions came from RNA transcripts. HTBI primers drove first-round RT-PCR of the TCR CDR3. TCRdb reanalysed the multiplex PCR reads using MiXCR and keeps one entry per CDR3 protein. The table has a few hundred thousand distinct CDR3 sequences, around a sixth seen once. This clonotype has more than one count but fewer than ten. What it binds is unknown. The sample consisted of blood. J is TRBJ1-4 and V is TRBV11-2, with D possibly being TRBD1 (5 bases). This sequence was found in a woman in her thirties with Graves' hyperthyroidism. This CDR3 reads CASSPVVRGGELFF. The CDR3 bases are TGTGCCAGCAGCCCCGTTGTGCGCGGGGGGGAACTGTTTTTT.